These T cell receptor beta chains were read from a single sample in a study of Ad26.COV2.S vaccination and SARS-CoV-2 variants. Clones were read by immunoSEQ multiplex PCR, and TCRdb kept only the in-frame ones, dropping some. Of fewer than 300,000 clones listed, 70% to 90% are singletons. The source material was peripheral blood, sampled in a trial of Ad26.COV2.S vaccine versus placebo. The receptors were sampled from a person aged 18 to 59 who received the Ad26.COV2.S COVID-19 vaccine or a placebo. CDR3s include the opening cysteine and the closing phenylalanine or tryptophan. A D gene is named only where the DNA matches it firmly. Size is omitted from some rows. Given values are once, few, many or a class for expanded clones.

>TRBV30|NA|TRBJ1-3|NA
TGTGCCTGGAGTGCCGGGATTTCTGGAAACACCATATATTTT
CAWSAGISGNTIYF
>TRBV27|NA|TRBJ2-5|TRBD2
TGTGCCAGCAACCAAGGACTAGCGGGGCGAGAGACCCAGTACTTC
CASNQGLAGRETQYF
>TRBV5-4|NA|TRBJ2-4|TRBD1
TGTGCCAGCAGCCAACAGGGGTCTGAAAACATTCAGTACTTC
CASSQQGSENIQYF
>TRBV5-1|NA|TRBJ2-5|NA
TGCGCCAGCAGGAGACCGGGGACGGTGGAGACCCAGTACTTC
CASRRPGTVETQYF
>TRBV27|few|TRBJ1-4|NA
TGTGCCAGCAGCCCATACCTCGGGGATGAAAAACTGTTTTTT
CASSPYLGDEKLFF
>TRBV3-1/TRBV3-2|NA|TRBJ2-7|TRBD1
TGTGCCAGCAGCCAAGGGGACAGGGTCGAGCAGTACTTC
CASSQGDRVEQYF
>TRBV19|NA|TRBJ2-1|NA
TGTGCCAGTAGTACCCGGGTGGGTGTTCTTGATGAGCAGTTCTTC
CASSTRVGVLDEQFF
>TRBV27|NA|TRBJ2-6|NA
TGTGCCAGCAGTCAATATAGTAGCTCTGGGGCCAACGTCCTGACTTTC
CASSQYSSSGANVLTF
>TRBV7-6|NA|TRBJ2-1|TRBD2
TGTGCCAGCAGCGGCCTTGGGACTAGCGGGAGGAATGAGCAGTTCTTC
CASSGLGTSGRNEQFF
>TRBV28|NA|TRBJ2-7|TRBD1
TGTGCCAGCAGCTCATACGGGACAGGGGCCTACGAGCAGTACTTC
CASSSYGTGAYEQYF
>TRBV7-2|NA|TRBJ2-7|TRBD2
TGTGCCAGCAGCTCCCCGGGGGGGGCCGAGCAGTACTTC
CASSSPGGAEQYF
>TRBV29-1|once|TRBJ2-3|TRBD1
TGCAGCGTAGAAACCGGGACAGGGGATTTTGGAACAGATACGCAGTATTTT
CSVETGTGDFGTDTQYF
>TRBV21-1|once|TRBJ1-2|NA
TGTGCCAGCAGCAACGGGGGGGGACCATTCTATGGCTACACCTTC
CASSNGGGPFYGYTF
>TRBV11-3|NA|TRBJ1-3|NA
TGTGCCAGCAGCTCTAGGGGCTCTGGAAACACCATATATTTT
CASSSRGSGNTIYF
>TRBV18|NA|TRBJ2-7|TRBD1
TGTGCCAGCTCAATCAGGGACAGCCACTGGTCCTACGAGCAGTACTTC
CASSIRDSHWSYEQYF
>TRBV28|NA|TRBJ2-6|NA
TGTGCCAGCAGTCCAGACAGGGGCGGGGGAACTGGGGCCAACGTCCTGACTTTC
CASSPDRGGGTGANVLTF
>TRBV19|NA|TRBJ1-6|NA
TGTGCCAGTAGTATAGAAGAAGGGGCCTTGGGGAATTCACCCCTCCACTTT
CASSIEEGALGNSPLHF
>TRBV13|NA|TRBJ2-1|TRBD2
TGTGCCAGCAGCTTCGCCGGGGGGAAGTACAATGAGCAGTTCTTC
CASSFAGGKYNEQFF
>TRBV27|NA|TRBJ2-1|TRBD1
TGTGCCAGCAGTAGCGAACTAACCAGGGGGCCCAGCGGCTATGAGCAGTTCTTC
CASSSELTRGPSGYEQFF
>TRBV3-1/TRBV3-2|NA|TRBJ2-3|NA
TGTGCCAGCAGCCCCAACTGGGACTTCACAGATACGCAGTATTTT
CASSPNWDFTDTQYF
>TRBV4-1|many|TRBJ2-2|NA
TGCGCCAGCAGCCAAGGCTCAGTGAGCTTCGACGGGGAGCTGTTTTTT
CASSQGSVSFDGELFF
>TRBV7-2|NA|TRBJ1-1|NA
TGTGCCAGCAGCTTAGAATTAGTGGCATGGGTTGATTTCTTT
CASSLELVAWVDFF
>TRBV7-9|few|TRBJ1-2|NA
TGTGCCAGCAGCTTAAAGGGGGAAGGCTATGGCTACACCTTC
CASSLKGEGYGYTF
>TRBV11-2|once|TRBJ2-1|NA
TGTGCCAGCAGCTTTTCCAATGAGCAGTTCTTC
CASSFSNEQFF
>TRBV7-9|once|TRBJ1-1|TRBD1
TGTGCCAGCAGCTTAGAACAGGGGGACACTGAAGCTTTCTTT
CASSLEQGDTEAFF
>TRBV6-2/TRBV6-3|NA|TRBJ2-2|NA
TGTGCCAGCAGTGACCCGACAGTGAACACCGGGGAGCTGTTTTTT
CASSDPTVNTGELFF
>TRBV5-1|NA|TRBJ2-7|TRBD1
TGCGCCAGCAGTCCGGACAGGGTAGCCCACGAGCAGTACTTC
CASSPDRVAHEQYF
>TRBV29-1|NA|TRBJ2-7|TRBD1
TGCAGCGTTGAAGCTACTTCCGGGACAGGGGGCCCTTCCTACTACGAGCAGTACTTC
CSVEATSGTGGPSYYEQYF
>TRBV12-5|NA|TRBJ2-5|NA
TGTGCTAGTGGTTTGGTACTCGGGGAATCCCCGGAGACCCAGTACTTC
CASGLVLGESPETQYF
>TRBV10-3|few|TRBJ2-2|NA
TGTGCCATCAGTGATGGTAGTTTCACCGGGGAGCTGTTTTTT
CAISDGSFTGELFF